These 28 T cell receptor beta chains were sequenced from one sample in a study of blood T cell repertoires in COVID-19. Clones were read by immunoSEQ multiplex PCR, and TCRdb kept only the in-frame ones, dropping some. The data contain some 160,000 clones, roughly 80% of them singletons. The sample consisted of PBMCs or T cells enriched from blood (not recorded which). The receptors were sampled from a woman between 40 and 55 years old who had recovered from COVID-19.

This chain uses TRBV9 with TRBJ1-4; possible D gene TRBD1, 5 bases. CDR3 length: 15 residues. With 3 bases removed from V and 1 base from J, the gap between germline ends came to 10 bases. Germline CDR1 SGDLS, CDR2 YYNGEE. The CDR3, as DNA: TGTGCCAGCAGCGCTCTCGGGGGAACTAATGAAAAACTGTTTTTT. It specifies CASSALGGTNEKLFF.

V gene TRBV2 combines with J gene TRBJ1-4; tentative D call: TRBD1 (6 bases). Germline values: CDR1 SNHLY, CDR2 FYNNEI. CDR3 length: 15 amino acids. V was cut by 6 bases and J by 3 bases, with 14 bases left in between. Here the CDR3 DNA reads TGTGCCAGCAGGGACAGCACGGTTGCTAATGAAAAACTGTTTTTT. This sequence encodes CASRDSTVANEKLFF.

This clone was observed a single time. One end of the junction fails to match germline, which may point to a read error. The chain carries TRBV20-1 and TRBJ1-1; maybe TRBD1 (6 bases). The CDR3 spans 11 residues. Germline V gene data show CDR1 as DFQATT and CDR2 as SNEGSKA (reference sequence). DNA for the CDR3: TGCAGTGGGACAGAGACGAATGAACCTTTCTTT. Its protein product is CSGTETNEPFF.

V is TRBV19 and J is TRBJ2-6, with D maybe TRBD2 (5 bases). Germline CDR1 and CDR2: LNHDA and SQIVND (reference sequence). The CDR3 covers 17 residues. Trimming stripped 7 bases from V and 2 bases from J, with 18 bases between. CDR3 nucleotide sequence: TGTGCCAGTACTACCATAAGGGCCGGGGCTGGGGCCAACGTCCTGACTTTC. It is translated as CASTTIRAGAGANVLTF. The full variable domain, completed using reference TRBV19 and TRBJ2-6, is DGGITQSPKYLFRKEGQNVTLSCEQNLNHDAMYWYRQDPGQGLRLIYYSQIVNDFQKGDIAEGYSVSREKKESFPLTVTSAQKNPTAFYLCASTTIRAGAGANVLTFGAGSRLTVL.

The V gene is TRBV5-1, the J gene TRBJ2-1; TRBD2 matches 14 bases. J lost 0 bases, V lost 3 bases, and 2 bases had no gene match. This CDR3 region has 17 residues. Germline CDR1 reads SGHRS; CDR2 reads YFSETQ. The CDR3: CASSWGTSGSSYNEQFF. The CDR3 nucleotides read TGCGCCAGCAGCTGGGGGACTAGCGGGAGCTCCTACAATGAGCAGTTCTTC.

V usage is TRBV5-1 and J usage is TRBJ1-3; D gene ambiguous. The CDR3 contains 16 residues. Germline CDR1 is SGHRS and CDR2 is YFSETQ. V was clipped by 4 bases and J by 0 bases, with 14 bases between them. The CDR3 protein is CASSPGVASSGNTIYF. The CDR3, as DNA: TGCGCCAGCAGCCCCGGGGTCGCGAGCTCTGGAAACACCATATATTTT.

The rearrangement links TRBV20-1 to TRBJ2-4; D is perhaps TRBD1 (7 bases). Germline assignment: CDR1 DFQATT and CDR2 SNEGSKA (reference sequence). V was cut by 3 bases and J by 8 bases, with 14 bases left in between. The CDR3 consists of 13 residues. This chain's CDR3 is CSASGPGGYIQYF. The CDR3 DNA reads TGCAGTGCTAGTGGGCCAGGGGGGTACATTCAGTACTTC.

This rearrangement joins TRBV2 to TRBJ2-1; 7 bases are shared with TRBD1. There are 14 residues in the CDR3. The V segment lost 6 bases and the J segment 8 bases; nucleotides outside the gene matches: 10. Germline CDR1 is SNHLY and CDR2 is FYNNEI. The CDR3 coding sequence is TGTGCCAGCAGGCCAGACAGGGTAGTCGATGAGCAGTTCTTC. This sequence encodes CASRPDRVVDEQFF.

The rearrangement joins TRBV20-1 to TRBJ2-1; 12 bases agree with TRBD2. V lost 3 bases and J lost 4; bases outside the gene matches: 10. CDR1 DFQATT and CDR2 SNEGSKA come from the germline V gene (reference sequence). The CDR3 loop spans 17 amino acids. The CDR3 here is CSASKLAGGLSYNEQFF. The CDR3 DNA reads as TGCAGTGCTAGTAAACTAGCGGGGGGCCTATCTTACAATGAGCAGTTCTTC.

The rearrangement links TRBV6-5 to TRBJ1-2, with D possibly matching TRBD1 (6 bases). The CDR3 consists of 12 residues. Germline-derived CDR1 and CDR2 are MNHEY and SVGAGI. Trimming pared 9 bases from V and 2 bases from J, leaving 10 bases between. The CDR3 sequence is CASRTGNYGYTF. The CDR3 nucleotides read TGTGCCAGTCGCACAGGGAACTATGGCTACACCTTC.

The CDR3 coding sequence is TGCAGCCCCCAACAGGGGGATCAGAACACTGAAGCTTTCTTT. It translates to CSPQQGDQNTEAFF. The J gene is TRBJ1-1, the V gene TRBV29-1, with 8 bases matching TRBD1. The CDR3 is made up of 14 amino acids. Looked up from germline, CDR1 is SQVTM and CDR2 is ANQGSEA. After removal of 8 bases from V and 1 base from J, the junction contained 9 bases not matched to a gene.

The V call is TRBV27, the J call TRBJ1-1; D might be TRBD1 (6 bases). The CDR3 sequence is 15 residues long. Germline V gene data show CDR1 as MNHEY and CDR2 as SMNVEV (reference sequence). Trimming took 5 bases from V and 4 from J, leaving 17 bases between them. CDR3 sequence: CASSPLDSLGTEAFF. The CDR3, as DNA: TGTGCCAGCAGTCCCTTGGACAGTTTGGGCACTGAAGCTTTCTTT.

This clone turned up a few times. V gene TRBV5-1 combines with J gene TRBJ1-2; TRBD1 aligns across 8 bases. J gave up 4 bases and V 7 bases, and 9 bases lay outside the gene matches. Germline assignment: CDR1 SGHRS and CDR2 YFSETQ. The CDR3 totals 14 residues. The CDR3: CASGGQDPLYGYTF. Here the CDR3 DNA reads TGCGCCAGCGGGGGACAGGACCCTCTCTATGGCTACACCTTC.

The chain joins TRBV9 to TRBJ2-7; 7 nucleotides line up with TRBD1. The J segment lost 3 bases and the V segment lost 3 bases, leaving 6 bases of the junction unmatched. The CDR3 is made up of 14 amino acids. Germline lookup yields CDR1 SGDLS and CDR2 YYNGEE. The CDR3: CASSGHRGNYEQYF. The CDR3 DNA follows: TGTGCCAGCAGCGGACACAGGGGTAACTACGAGCAGTACTTC.

The J gene is TRBJ2-7, the V gene TRBV11-1; perhaps TRBD2 as D (6 bases). Trimming cost V 0 bases and J 2 bases, with 8 bases left between them. Per germline, CDR1 SGHAT and CDR2 FQDESV (reference sequence). This CDR3 has 14 residues. DNA for the CDR3: TGTGCCAGCAGCTTAGCTGGGACTCCCTACGAGCAGTACTTC. Translation gives CASSLAGTPYEQYF.

The genes are TRBV30 and TRBJ1-1, with D perhaps matching TRBD1 (6 bases). The germline gives CDR1 GTSNPN, CDR2 SVGIG (reference sequence). The CDR3 spans 13 residues. V was trimmed by 1 base and J by 10 bases, leaving 16 bases between them. CDR3 bases: TGTGCCTGGAGTGCTGGGGGCGGGGGGGGAGCTTTCTTT. This gives the protein CAWSAGGGGGAFF.

This chain joins TRBV7-9 and TRBJ1-4; maybe TRBD1 (6 bases). CDR1 and CDR2 (germline): SEHNR, FQNEAQ (reference sequence). The CDR3 has 15 residues. V was clipped by 2 bases and J by 4 bases, with 11 bases between them. In nucleotides, the CDR3 is TGTGCCAGCAGCTTACAGGGGACAATTAATGAAAAACTGTTTTTT. Amino acids: CASSLQGTINEKLFF.

The V and J genes are TRBV5-1 and TRBJ1-1, with no clear D. CDR3 length equals 13 residues. Trimming took 4 bases from V and 4 from J, leaving 11 bases between them. Germline loops: CDR1 SGHRS, CDR2 YFSETQ. CDR3 protein: CASSPGVRTEAFF. CDR3 sequence (DNA): TGCGCCAGCAGCCCGGGAGTTCGCACTGAAGCTTTCTTT.

V is TRBV7-9 and J is TRBJ2-2, with D possibly being TRBD2 (5 bases). The CDR3 sequence is 16 residues long. The germline V and J ends were trimmed by 2 bases and 6 bases, with 16 bases remaining between them. Germline V gives CDR1 SEHNR, CDR2 FQNEAQ (reference sequence). The CDR3: CASSLSGVGLSGELFF. The DNA for the CDR3 is TGTGCCAGCAGCTTATCCGGGGTAGGATTGTCCGGGGAGCTGTTTTTT.

This clone was detected a few times. The chain carries TRBV10-3 and TRBJ1-1, with TRBD1 as a possible D gene (5 bases). Germline V gene data show CDR1 as ENHRY and CDR2 as SYGVKD. CDR3 size: 12 residues. V dropped 6 bases and J dropped 5 bases, with 10 bases sitting between them. The CDR3 DNA sequence: TGTGCCATCAGAACGACAGATACTGAAGCTTTCTTT. It specifies CAIRTTDTEAFF.

This clone came up once. The J gene is TRBJ1-1, the V gene TRBV27, with a weak D call TRBD1 (5 bases). This CDR3 comprises 13 residues. Germline CDR1 MNHEY, CDR2 SMNVEV (reference sequence). V was trimmed by 5 bases and J by 4 bases, leaving 11 bases between them. CDR3 sequence: CASSPPGGTEAFF. In DNA, the CDR3 is TGTGCCAGCAGTCCGCCGGGGGGCACTGAAGCTTTCTTT.

The CDR3 region is CASSQTGTGDTGELFF. CDR3 DNA: TGCGCCAGCAGTCAGACCGGGACAGGGGACACCGGGGAGCTGTTTTTT. V is TRBV10-1 and J is TRBJ2-2; 10 nucleotides align to TRBD1. Losses at the gene ends were 5 bases for V and 3 bases for J; bases not matched to a gene: 6. The CDR3 is 16 residues long. Germline V gene data show CDR1 as WNHNN and CDR2 as SYGVQD (reference sequence).

The rearrangement joins TRBV15 to TRBJ2-1; possible D gene TRBD2, 5 bases. CDR1 is LNHNV and CDR2 is YYDKDF in the germline V gene (reference sequence). V lost 4 bases, J lost 3 bases, and 13 bases lay in between. The CDR3 has 15 amino acids. In DNA, the CDR3 is TGTGCCACCAGCACCGACTTGGCGGGCTACAATGAGCAGTTCTTC. Its protein product is CATSTDLAGYNEQFF.

This chain links TRBV30 with TRBJ1-6; D is possibly TRBD1 (6 bases). V shed 4 bases and J shed 10 bases, with 14 bases lying between them. The CDR3 spans 13 residues. Germline assignment: CDR1 GTSNPN and CDR2 SVGIG (reference sequence). CDR3: CAWNQGSASPLHF. The CDR3, as DNA: TGTGCCTGGAACCAGGGGTCAGCCTCACCCCTCCACTTT.

The J gene is TRBJ1-1, the V gene TRBV5-1; D is perhaps TRBD1 (6 bases). V was clipped by 0 bases and J by 3 bases, with 12 bases between them. The CDR3 loop spans 15 amino acids. Germline V lookup: CDR1 SGHRS, CDR2 YFSETQ. The CDR3 sequence: CASSLAGASDTEAFF. The CDR3 DNA is TGCGCCAGCAGCTTGGCAGGGGCTTCGGACACTGAAGCTTTCTTT.

The CDR3 region is CASSQSTSGTDTQYF. The CDR3 nucleotides read TGTGCCAGCAGCCAATCGACTAGCGGGACAGATACGCAGTATTTT. This chain uses TRBV7-3 with TRBJ2-3; 10 nucleotides line up with TRBD2. Germline V gives CDR1 SGHTA, CDR2 FQGTGA. The V gene end was trimmed by 5 bases and the J gene end by 3 bases; junction bases not matched to a gene: 5. The CDR3 totals 15 residues.

The chain couples TRBV7-9 to TRBJ1-5; no firm D call. The V end lost 6 bases, the J end lost 0 bases, and 12 bases lay between the germline ends. Germline V gene data show CDR1 as SEHNR and CDR2 as FQNEAQ (reference sequence). The CDR3 has 15 amino acids. The DNA for the CDR3 is TGTGCCAGCAGTTCGGGTCCTTATAGCAATCAGCCCCAGCATTTT. Translating it yields CASSSGPYSNQPQHF. Supplemented by reference TRBV7-9 and TRBJ1-5, the full variable domain reads DTGVSQNPRHKITKRGQNVTFRCDPISEHNRLYWYRQTLGQGPEFLTYFQNEAQLEKSRLLSDRFSAERPKGSFSTLEIQRTEQGDSAMYLCASSSGPYSNQPQHFGDGTRLSIL.

The DNA for the CDR3 is TGTGCCAGTAGTATCACGCCGGCGGGCTCCTATAATTCACCCCTCCACTTT. Its translation: CASSITPAGSYNSPLHF. This sequence joins TRBV19 and TRBJ1-6; D is ambiguous. Trimming stripped 3 bases from V and 0 bases from J, with 12 bases between. CDR1 is LNHDA and CDR2 is SQIVND in the germline V gene (reference sequence). The CDR3 contains 17 residues.